The subject of this entry is one T cell receptor beta chain. The source of the sample is a study of cytomegalovirus exposure and HLA in healthy donors. The CDR3 length is 16 residues. The J segment lost 5 bases and the V segment lost 3 bases, leaving 8 bases of the junction unmatched. Germline V gives CDR1 LNHNV, CDR2 YYDKDF (reference sequence). Use of 60 Vbeta and 13 Jbeta primers characterized the PCR. Clones were sequenced by immunoSEQ multiplex PCR, and TCRdb holds only the in-frame ones, with some missing. This table holds tens of thousands of clones, 77% found once. The sample taken for sequencing was PBMCs. This chain links TRBV15 with TRBJ2-1; 9 nucleotides agree with TRBD2. This clonotype originated in a man younger than 40 in good health and CMV-seronegative. CDR3 bases: TGTGCCACCAGCAGCCATCGCGGGGGGGCCCACAATGAGCAGTTCTTC. Residues: CATSSHRGGAHNEQFF.